The clone carrying this T cell receptor beta chain was found a few times. These data belong to a study of blood T cells in healthy people across ages. The germline V gene has CDR1 MNHEY and CDR2 SVGEGT. The CDR3 has 14 amino acids. The V end lost 4 bases, the J end lost 5 bases, and 15 bases lay between the germline ends. Primers used in a second PCR of about 7 to 12 cycles were a sample-barcoded 5' primer and a J-beta primer mix. The template-switch adaptor was a 5' adaptor with 12 random nucleotides. It tagged each cDNA molecule. MiXCR, run by TCRdb on the 5' RACE reads, gives a single entry per CDR3 protein. The data show 850,000 to 1,000,000 distinct CDR3 sequences, with 45% to 50% seen just once and around 15% held by the top ten.

This receptor was taken from a man aged 25-45 years in good health. Sequences were obtained from blood. The chain employs TRBV6-2 or TRBV6-3 and TRBJ2-7; a weak D match, TRBD2 (5 bases). The CDR3 loop reads CASSLEEISDEQYF. DNA of the CDR3: TGTGCCAGCAGTTTGGAGGAGATAAGCGACGAGCAGTACTTC.